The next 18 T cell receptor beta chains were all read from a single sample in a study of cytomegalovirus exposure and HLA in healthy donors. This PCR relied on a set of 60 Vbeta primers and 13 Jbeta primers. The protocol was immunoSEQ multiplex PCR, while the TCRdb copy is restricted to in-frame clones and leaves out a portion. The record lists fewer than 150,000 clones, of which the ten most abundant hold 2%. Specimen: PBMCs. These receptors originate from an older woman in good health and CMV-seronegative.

The CDR3 region has the DNA TGTGCCAGCAGCTTCACACTAACGAAGGAAGAGACCCAGTACTTC. Translated: CASSFTLTKEETQYF. The chain recombines TRBV11-2 with TRBJ2-5, with no clear D. There are 15 residues in the CDR3. Between the trimmed V and J ends, which lost 3 bases and 3 bases, there was a span of 14 bases. CDR1 and CDR2 from the germline V gene are SGHAT and FQNNGV.

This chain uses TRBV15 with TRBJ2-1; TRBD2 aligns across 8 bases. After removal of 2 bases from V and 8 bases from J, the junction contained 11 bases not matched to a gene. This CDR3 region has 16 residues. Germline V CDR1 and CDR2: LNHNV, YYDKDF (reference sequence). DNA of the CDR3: TGTGCCACCAGCAGAAAACCGGGACTAGAAGTCCATGAGCAGTTCTTC. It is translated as CATSRKPGLEVHEQFF.

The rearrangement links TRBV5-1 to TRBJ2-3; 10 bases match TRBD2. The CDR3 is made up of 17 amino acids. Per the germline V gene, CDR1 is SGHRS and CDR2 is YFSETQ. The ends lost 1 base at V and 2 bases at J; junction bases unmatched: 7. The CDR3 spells CASSLWASGGNTDTQYF. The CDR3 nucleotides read TGCGCCAGCAGCTTGTGGGCTAGCGGGGGAAACACAGATACGCAGTATTTT.

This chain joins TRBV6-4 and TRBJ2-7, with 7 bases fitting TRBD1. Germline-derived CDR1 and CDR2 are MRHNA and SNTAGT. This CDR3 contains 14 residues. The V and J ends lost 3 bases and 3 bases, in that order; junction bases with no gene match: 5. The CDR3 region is CASSERGGGYEQYF. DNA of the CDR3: TGTGCCAGCAGTGAGAGAGGGGGCGGCTACGAGCAGTACTTC.

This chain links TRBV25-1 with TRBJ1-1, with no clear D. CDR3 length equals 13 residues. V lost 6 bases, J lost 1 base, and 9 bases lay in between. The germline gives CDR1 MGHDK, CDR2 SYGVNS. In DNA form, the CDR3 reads TGTGCCAGCAGCCAGACACAGAACACTGAAGCTTTCTTT. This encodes CASSQTQNTEAFF.

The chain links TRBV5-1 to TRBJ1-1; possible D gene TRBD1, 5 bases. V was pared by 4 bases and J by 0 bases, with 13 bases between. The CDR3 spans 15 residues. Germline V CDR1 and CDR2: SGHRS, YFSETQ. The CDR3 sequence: CASSRATAMNTEAFF. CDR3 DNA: TGCGCCAGCAGCCGAGCGACAGCGATGAACACTGAAGCTTTCTTT. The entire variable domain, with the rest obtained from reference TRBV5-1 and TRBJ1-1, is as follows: KAGVTQTPRYLIKTRGQQVTLSCSPISGHRSVSWYQQTPGQGLQFLFEYFSETQRNKGNFPGRFSGRQFSNSRSEMNVSTLELGDSALYLCASSRATAMNTEAFFGQGTRLTVV.

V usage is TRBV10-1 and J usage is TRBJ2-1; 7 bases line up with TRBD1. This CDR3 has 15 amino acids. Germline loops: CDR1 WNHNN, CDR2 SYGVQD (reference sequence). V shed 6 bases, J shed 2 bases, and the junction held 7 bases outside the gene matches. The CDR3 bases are TGCGCCAGCAGCAGGACAGGCTTAACCTACAATGAGCAGTTCTTC. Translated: CASSRTGLTYNEQFF.

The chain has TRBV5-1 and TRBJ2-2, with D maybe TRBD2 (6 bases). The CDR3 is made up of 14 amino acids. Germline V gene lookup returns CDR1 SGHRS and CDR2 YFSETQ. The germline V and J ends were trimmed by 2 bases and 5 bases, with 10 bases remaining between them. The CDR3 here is CASSFAGSTGELFF. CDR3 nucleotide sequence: TGCGCCAGCAGCTTTGCGGGGTCAACCGGGGAGCTGTTTTTT.

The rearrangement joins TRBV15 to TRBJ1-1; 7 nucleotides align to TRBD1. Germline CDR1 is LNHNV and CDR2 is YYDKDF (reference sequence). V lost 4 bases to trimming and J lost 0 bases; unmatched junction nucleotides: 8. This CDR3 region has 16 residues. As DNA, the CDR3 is TGTGCCACCAGCACCGACAGGGAACCCGTGAACACTGAAGCTTTCTTT. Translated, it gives CATSTDREPVNTEAFF.

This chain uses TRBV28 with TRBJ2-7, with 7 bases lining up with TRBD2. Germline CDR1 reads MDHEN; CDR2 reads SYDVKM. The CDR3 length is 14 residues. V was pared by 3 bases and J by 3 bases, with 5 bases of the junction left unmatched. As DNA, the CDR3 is TGTGCCAGCAGTTTGCCCGGACTAGGCTACGAGCAGTACTTC. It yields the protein CASSLPGLGYEQYF.

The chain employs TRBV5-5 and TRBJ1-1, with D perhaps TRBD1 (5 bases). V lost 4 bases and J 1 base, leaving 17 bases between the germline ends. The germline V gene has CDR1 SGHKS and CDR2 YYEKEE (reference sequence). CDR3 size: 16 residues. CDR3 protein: CASSGGLWARNTEAFF. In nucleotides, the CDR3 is TGTGCCAGCAGCGGGGGGTTGTGGGCGAGGAACACTGAAGCTTTCTTT.

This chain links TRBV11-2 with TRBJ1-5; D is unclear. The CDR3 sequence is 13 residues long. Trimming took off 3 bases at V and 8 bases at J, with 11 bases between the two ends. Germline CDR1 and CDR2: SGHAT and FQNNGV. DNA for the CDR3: TGTGCCAGCAGCTTTGGACTTGGGGAGCCCCAGCATTTT. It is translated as CASSFGLGEPQHF.

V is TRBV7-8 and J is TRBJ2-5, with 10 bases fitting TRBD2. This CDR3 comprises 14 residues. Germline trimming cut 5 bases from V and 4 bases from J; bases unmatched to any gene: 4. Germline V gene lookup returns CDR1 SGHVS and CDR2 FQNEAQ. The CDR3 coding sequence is TGTGCCAGCAGCCCCCGACTAGCGGGAGAGACCCAGTACTTC. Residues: CASSPRLAGETQYF.

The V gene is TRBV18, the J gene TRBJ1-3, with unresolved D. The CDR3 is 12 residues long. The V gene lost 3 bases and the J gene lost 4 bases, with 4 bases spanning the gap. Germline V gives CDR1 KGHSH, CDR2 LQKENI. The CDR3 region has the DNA TGTGCCAGCTCACCTGAGGGAAACACCATATATTTT. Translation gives CASSPEGNTIYF.

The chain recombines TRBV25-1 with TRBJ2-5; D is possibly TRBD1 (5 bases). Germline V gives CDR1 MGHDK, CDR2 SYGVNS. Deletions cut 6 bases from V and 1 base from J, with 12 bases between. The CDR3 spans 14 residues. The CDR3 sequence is CASSTRQTQETQYF. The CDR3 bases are TGTGCCAGCAGCACTCGACAGACCCAAGAGACCCAGTACTTC.

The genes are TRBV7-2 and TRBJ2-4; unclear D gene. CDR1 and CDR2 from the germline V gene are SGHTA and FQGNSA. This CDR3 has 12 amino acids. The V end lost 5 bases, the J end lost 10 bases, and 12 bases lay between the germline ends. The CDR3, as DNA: TGTGCCAGCAGCCTTCAACGAGGAATTCAGTACTTC. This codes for CASSLQRGIQYF.

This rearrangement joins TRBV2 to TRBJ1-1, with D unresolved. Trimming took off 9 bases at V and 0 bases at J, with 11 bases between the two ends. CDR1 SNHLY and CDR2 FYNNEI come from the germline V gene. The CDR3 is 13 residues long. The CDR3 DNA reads TGTGCCAGTTCCGAGGGTCTGAACACTGAAGCTTTCTTT. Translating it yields CASSEGLNTEAFF.

Written as DNA, the CDR3 is TGTGCCAGCAGCCGACAGGGCGCCCTGTACGAGCAGTACTTC. Its translation: CASSRQGALYEQYF. The chain recombines TRBV5-8 with TRBJ2-7; 7 positions agree with TRBD1. Trimming cost V 4 bases and J 4 bases; bases outside gene matches: 8. The CDR3 extends over 14 amino acids. The germline gives CDR1 SGHTS, CDR2 YDEGEE. Filled out from reference TRBV5-8 and TRBJ2-7, the complete variable domain reads EAGVTQSPTHLIKTRGQQATLRCSPISGHTSVYWYQQALGLGLQFLLWYDEGEERNRGNFPPRFSGRQFPNYSSELNVNALELEDSALYLCASSRQGALYEQYFGPGTRLTVT.